This TCR beta chain comes out of a study of brain T cells in children with intractable seizures. With regard to this clone: Its target is not known.

Before surgery, patients took at least one anti-epileptic drug. Study-wide points: Pre- and post-surgery blood differed in depth, so pre-surgery absences may be undersampling.

TCRdb's copy holds only in-frame clones and misses some; the assay was immunoSEQ multiplex PCR. The data show 78,000 or so clones, around nine tenths seen once. This receptor was identified in a girl aged 2 to 9 with Rasmussen encephalitis and intractable seizures. This specimen consisted of peripheral blood, obtained at surgery.

The CDR3 protein is CASSVAAGSYEQYF. For the CDR3, the DNA is TGTGCCAGCAGTGTCGCGGCAGGCTCCTACGAGCAGTACTTC. The chain is built from TRBV2 and TRBJ2-7; D gene unclear. CDR3 length: 14 amino acids. Germline V gives CDR1 SNHLY, CDR2 FYNNEI. V was shortened by 4 bases and J by 0 bases, with 10 bases between the two germline ends. The full variable domain, completed using reference TRBV2 and TRBJ2-7, is EPEVTQTPSHQVTQMGQEVILRCVPISNHLYFYWYRQILGQKVEFLVSFYNNEISEKSEIFDDQFSVERPDGSNFTLKIRSTKLEDSAMYFCASSVAAGSYEQYFGPGTRLTVT.